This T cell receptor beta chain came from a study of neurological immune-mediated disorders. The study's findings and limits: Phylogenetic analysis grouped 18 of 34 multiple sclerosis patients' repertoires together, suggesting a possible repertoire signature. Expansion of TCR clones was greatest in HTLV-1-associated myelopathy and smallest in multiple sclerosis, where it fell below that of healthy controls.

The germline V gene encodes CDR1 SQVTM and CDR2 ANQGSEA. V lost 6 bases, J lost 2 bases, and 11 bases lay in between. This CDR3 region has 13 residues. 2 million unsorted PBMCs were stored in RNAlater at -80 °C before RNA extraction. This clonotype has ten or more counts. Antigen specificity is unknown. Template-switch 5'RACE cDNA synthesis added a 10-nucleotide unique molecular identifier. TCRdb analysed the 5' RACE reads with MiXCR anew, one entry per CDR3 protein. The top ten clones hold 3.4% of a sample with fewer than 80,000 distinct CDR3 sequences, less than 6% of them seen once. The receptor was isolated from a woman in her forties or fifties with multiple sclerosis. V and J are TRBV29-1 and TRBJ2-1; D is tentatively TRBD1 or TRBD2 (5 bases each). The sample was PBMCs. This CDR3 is CSVLVGAYNEQFF. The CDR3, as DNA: TGCAGCGTCCTTGTGGGGGCCTACAATGAGCAGTTCTTC.